This record looks at one T cell receptor beta chain sequence and its context. The antigen is undetermined. The data were obtained in a study of chemoradiotherapy in HPV16-positive cancers. Background on the study: Candidate HPV-specific clones and shared TCR motifs came from a couple of HPV16-positive patients.

Repeated repertoire sampling spanned the course of chemoradiotherapy. CDR1 MNHEY and CDR2 SMNVEV come from the germline V gene (reference sequence). This CDR3 contains 13 residues. V shed 2 bases and J shed 3 bases, with 8 bases lying between them. Points from the study as a whole: In HPV16-positive patients, HPV-responsive T-cell expansion tracked better recurrence-free survival.

Some clones are missing from TCRdb's copy, which holds only in-frame ones; the method was immunoSEQ multiplex PCR. In the table there are 25,000 to 35,000 clones, about 89% of which are singletons. This rearrangement joins TRBV27 to TRBJ2-7; D is unclear. Specimen: blood, collected from a patient who underwent chemoradiotherapy. This receptor was taken from a human donor with HPV-associated anogenital cancer. The CDR3, as DNA: TGTGCCAGCAGTTTAACAAACAACTACGAGCAGTACTTC. Translated: CASSLTNNYEQYF.